These T cell receptor beta chains were read from a single sample in a study of blood T cell repertoires in COVID-19. TCRdb's table, derived via immunoSEQ multiplex PCR, lists solely in-frame clones and lacks some. The sample yields 120,000 to 150,000 clones, just over 85% seen once. The sequenced material came from peripheral blood. These receptors were taken from an older woman with acute or convalescent COVID-19. The CDR3 runs from the conserved cysteine through the conserved F or W. Each record gives: J gene, V gene, clone size, D gene, CDR3 DNA, CDR3 protein. D genes are given only for firm matches. Part of the rows lack a size; the others show once, few, many or a class for expanded clones.

j_call: TRBJ2-5; v_call: TRBV19; clone_size: once; d_call: .; cdr3_nt: TGTGCCAGTAGTATGGCGGGGGCCGACCAAGAGACCCAGTACTTC; cdr3_aa: CASSMAGADQETQYF
j_call: TRBJ1-4; v_call: TRBV28; clone_size: .; d_call: .; cdr3_nt: TGTGCCACCATTCCCCCAGGGGTGACTAATGAAAAACTGTTTTTT; cdr3_aa: CATIPPGVTNEKLFF
j_call: TRBJ1-5; v_call: TRBV27; clone_size: .; d_call: .; cdr3_nt: TGTGCCAGCAGTTTGGTCCGGGGCAATCAGCCCCAGCATTTT; cdr3_aa: CASSLVRGNQPQHF
j_call: TRBJ2-5; v_call: TRBV19; clone_size: .; d_call: TRBD2; cdr3_nt: TGTGCCAGTAGTCCAACTCTTCCGGGACTAGCGGGGCAGAAAGAGACCCAGTACTTC; cdr3_aa: CASSPTLPGLAGQKETQYF
j_call: TRBJ1-2; v_call: TRBV28; clone_size: .; d_call: TRBD1; cdr3_nt: TGTGCCAGCAGAGGGACAGGGGAGGGATATGGCTACACCTTC; cdr3_aa: CASRGTGEGYGYTF
j_call: TRBJ2-2; v_call: TRBV7-2; clone_size: .; d_call: .; cdr3_nt: TGTGCCAGCACACCCCAGGGCCCCGGGGAGCTGTTTTTT; cdr3_aa: CASTPQGPGELFF
j_call: TRBJ1-3; v_call: TRBV7-2; clone_size: .; d_call: TRBD1; cdr3_nt: TGTGCCACCAGCTCGGGACAGGCTGGAAACACCATATATTTT; cdr3_aa: CATSSGQAGNTIYF
j_call: TRBJ1-4; v_call: TRBV6-6; clone_size: .; d_call: TRBD1; cdr3_nt: TGTGCCAGCAGTCGTTCCTTAACAGGGGGCGGCGAAAAACTGTTTTTT; cdr3_aa: CASSRSLTGGGEKLFF
j_call: TRBJ2-3; v_call: TRBV5-6; clone_size: .; d_call: .; cdr3_nt: TGTGCCAGCAGCCCCGCCCCCCTCGGTGGCACAGATACGCAGTATTTT; cdr3_aa: CASSPAPLGGTDTQYF
j_call: TRBJ2-3; v_call: TRBV7-6; clone_size: once; d_call: .; cdr3_nt: TGTGCCAGCAGCTCCACCCTCCTAGCGATGGGAACAGATACGCAGTATTTT; cdr3_aa: CASSSTLLAMGTDTQYF
j_call: TRBJ1-2; v_call: TRBV9; clone_size: .; d_call: .; cdr3_nt: TGTGCCAGCAGCGTAGGGACAGCTACAAACTATGGCTACACCTTC; cdr3_aa: CASSVGTATNYGYTF
j_call: TRBJ1-6; v_call: TRBV28; clone_size: .; d_call: .; cdr3_nt: TGTGCCAGCAATGAGGGAAGGACACCCCTCCACTTT; cdr3_aa: CASNEGRTPLHF
j_call: TRBJ2-2; v_call: TRBV5-1; clone_size: .; d_call: TRBD1; cdr3_nt: TGCGCCAGCAGCTTTGAGACAGGGGCGTTGGGGACCGGGGAGCTGTTTTTT; cdr3_aa: CASSFETGALGTGELFF
j_call: TRBJ2-7; v_call: TRBV3-1/TRBV3-2; clone_size: .; d_call: TRBD1; cdr3_nt: TGTGCCAGCAGAGGGGGCCTTCTCTACGAGCAGTACTTC; cdr3_aa: CASRGGLLYEQYF
j_call: TRBJ2-6; v_call: TRBV5-4; clone_size: .; d_call: .; cdr3_nt: TGTGCCAGCAGCTTTCCGAGGAACTCTGGGGCCAACGTCCTGACTTTC; cdr3_aa: CASSFPRNSGANVLTF
j_call: TRBJ2-3; v_call: TRBV7-8; clone_size: once; d_call: .; cdr3_nt: TGTGCCAGCAGCCCGGAGGTGTGGGCCATCGATACGCAGTATTTT; cdr3_aa: CASSPEVWAIDTQYF
j_call: TRBJ1-2; v_call: TRBV2; clone_size: .; d_call: TRBD1; cdr3_nt: TGTGCCAGCTTGAGGCTCGACAGGGGACCCGGCTACACCTTC; cdr3_aa: CASLRLDRGPGYTF